This TCR beta chain derives from a study of tissue T cells after allogeneic stem cell transplantation. Germline loops: CDR1 SGHSA, CDR2 FRNQAP. Trimming cost V 2 bases and J 0 bases, with 11 bases left between them. The CDR3 consists of 16 residues. Regarding this clone: Each gene name is a mouse one. The read ends 1 residue before the CDR3 terminus; that terminus is restored from the germline J gene.

Time point specified: mouse harvest day 7 after allogeneic transplant. Mouse grafts combined 10^7 T-cell-depleted bone marrow cells with 10^6 splenic CD5+ T cells. Some clones are missing from TCRdb's copy, which holds only in-frame ones; the method was immunoSEQ multiplex PCR. This table has 6,500 to 7,500 clones, approximately 50% appearing once. The V gene is TRBV16, the J gene TRBJ1-3; D gene ambiguous. This TCR was recovered from a female BALB/c mouse given C57BL/6 T cells with graft-versus-host disease after an allogeneic hematopoietic cell transplant. The material sequenced was gut tissue. Incomplete CDR3 DNA: TGTGCAAGCAGCTTAAGGGCAATAAATTCTGGAAATACGCTCTAT. The encoded protein is CASSLRAINSGNTLY. The CDR3 as a whole reads CASSLRAINSGNTLYF.